This TCR beta chain came from a study of T cell repertoires in cytomegalovirus infection (dated by TCRdb to the late 2010s). Some background on the complete study: The HLA type of each donor mattered for the analysis, because public TCR beta signatures pointed to carriage of CMV infection along with the matching HLA type. On the study overall, not on this receptor specifically: In both this cohort and an independent cohort of over 350 donors, the cumulative frequency of public TCR beta family members distinguished carriers of CMV infection plus the relevant HLA type. In the ex vivo response, HLA-C-restricted CMV-specific TCR beta clonotypes were dominant, and in two of eight donors the single most frequent clonotype came from this HLA-C-restricted group.

About this clonotype itself: No cognate antigen has been identified for it. Base qualities are missing; no much larger clone stands one base away.

TCRdb records Illumina HiSeq 1500 as the sequencer. TCRdb cleaned the public reads at Q25 with fastp, built clones with MiXCR and kept in-frame beta chains. CDR3 protein duplicates are merged, each entry listing the most common genes and DNA. For this sample there are about 740,000 distinct CDR3 sequences; 35% to 45% appear just once. The ten largest clones represent around 2.6% of the sample. Cut back by 0 bases and 1 base, the V and J ends lie 10 bases apart. The CDR3 runs 15 amino acids, cysteine and phenylalanine included. The CDR3 DNA has 45 bases and is translated from base 1. Via the germline V gene (reference sequence), CDR1 is DFQATT and CDR2 SNEGSKA.

Material for sequencing was PBMCs. This clonotype originated in a human donor in good health (CMV status not recorded). Some clones in this sample may be carry-over from other donors' samples. Recombination linked TRBV20-1 to TRBJ1-5; no D gene can be assigned with confidence. The base sequence is TGCAGTGCTAGAGACAGCCCTGGGAGCAATCAGCCCCAGCATTTT. This yields the protein CSARDSPGSNQPQHF.